This T cell receptor beta chain was identified during a study of T cells in Graves' hyperthyroidism and ophthalmopathy. This clonotype was detected many times. Its specificity is unknown. Study conclusions and caveats: Ophthalmopathy stood apart from stable hyperthyroidism in a 13 V-J model. Expanded thyroid clonotypes (above 0.001) were mostly also found in blood.

RNA transcripts provided the source from which TCR beta CDR3 regions were amplified. When the TCR CDR3 underwent first-round RT-PCR, the HTBI primer set was used. TCRdb re-derived calls from the multiplex PCR reads in MiXCR, one entry per CDR3 protein. The sample holds approximately 410,000 distinct CDR3 sequences, roughly 14% seen once. This CDR3 contains 18 residues. CDR1 MNHNS and CDR2 SASEGT come from the germline V gene. J lost 2 bases, V lost 6 bases, and 15 bases had no gene match. This rearrangement joins TRBV6-1 to TRBJ2-5, with TRBD1 matching 10 bases. This TCR was sampled from a man aged 18 to 30 with Graves' ophthalmopathy. The sequenced material came from blood. CDR3: CASSSIPGTGEEQETQYF. In DNA, the CDR3 is TGTGCCAGCAGCTCCATCCCCGGGACAGGGGAGGAACAAGAGACCCAGTACTTC.